The clone carrying this T cell receptor beta chain was found a few times. Antigen unknown. V lost 6 bases, J lost 6 bases, and 9 bases lay in between. Germline V gene sequence: CDR1 SNHLY, CDR2 FYNNEI. CDR3 length: 12 residues. The source of the sample is a study of metastatic and nonmetastatic thyroid tumors. Study-wide background: Repertoires from malignant and benign thyroid patients were compared across blood and tumor or nodule tissue.

Notes on the study in general: It was reported that TCR beta diversity was significantly higher in malignant thyroid tumors than benign nodules, in blood and tumor.

Each patient came to thyroid surgery without any prior treatment (of any kind). Original handling: Using the CDR3 differences seen across clinicopathological groups, the authors built a distant-metastasis classifier for papillary thyroid cancer, which was meant to discriminate distant-metastatic patients. Using MiXCR, TCRdb re-called clones from the PCR reads. Clone size and V and J calls follow TCRdb, not the original study. The sample consists of about 40,000 clones, about 10% of them appearing once. Sample: blood. V is TRBV2 and J is TRBJ2-1; possible D gene TRBD2, 6 bases. The origin of this receptor is a female donor with papillary thyroid cancer or a benign thyroid nodule (not recorded which). Some clones in this sample may be carry-over from other donors' samples. CDR3 protein: CASRRESNEQFF. The CDR3 DNA reads as TGTGCCAGCAGGCGGGAAAGCAATGAGCAGTTCTTC.